This T cell receptor (beta chain) came from a study of T cells in Graves' hyperthyroidism and ophthalmopathy. Study overall: It was at initial diagnosis, before any treatment, that peripheral blood was collected. The study's findings and limits: The model made its ophthalmopathy prediction, and onset followed a median around six months later.

A remark on this clonotype: Its target is unknown.

The CDR3 spans 14 residues. V was clipped by 3 bases and J by 4 bases, with 12 bases between them. Germline CDR1 reads ENHRY; CDR2 reads SYGVKD. Hyperthyroidism of Graves' type that showed no ophthalmopathy progression within 18 months was stable. Template material for amplifying TCR beta CDR3 regions consisted of RNA transcripts. The study used the HTBI primer set for a first-round RT-PCR of the TCR CDR3. From the multiplex PCR reads, TCRdb called clonotypes with MiXCR, one entry per CDR3 protein. The profile covers nearly 750,000 distinct CDR3 sequences, with approximately 36% appearing a single time and about a third taken by the ten largest.

V gene TRBV10-3 combines with J gene TRBJ1-2; a weak D match, TRBD1 (6 bases). Input material: blood. The clonotype was recovered from a woman aged 40 to 55 with Graves' hyperthyroidism. Written as DNA, the CDR3 is TGTGCCATCAGTGACGGAAGGGGGGTCTATGGCTACACCTTC. Encoded protein: CAISDGRGVYGYTF.